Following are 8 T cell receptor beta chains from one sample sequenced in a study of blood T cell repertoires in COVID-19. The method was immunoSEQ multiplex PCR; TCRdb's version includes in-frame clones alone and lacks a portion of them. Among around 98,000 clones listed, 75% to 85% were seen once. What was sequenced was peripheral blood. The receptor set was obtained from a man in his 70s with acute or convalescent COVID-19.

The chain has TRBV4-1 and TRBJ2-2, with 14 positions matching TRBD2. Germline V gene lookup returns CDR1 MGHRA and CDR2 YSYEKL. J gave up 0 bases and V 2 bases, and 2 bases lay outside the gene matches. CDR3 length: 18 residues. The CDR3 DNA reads TGCGCCAGCAGCCAAAGGACTAGCGGGAGGACGAACACCGGGGAGCTGTTTTTT. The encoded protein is CASSQRTSGRTNTGELFF.

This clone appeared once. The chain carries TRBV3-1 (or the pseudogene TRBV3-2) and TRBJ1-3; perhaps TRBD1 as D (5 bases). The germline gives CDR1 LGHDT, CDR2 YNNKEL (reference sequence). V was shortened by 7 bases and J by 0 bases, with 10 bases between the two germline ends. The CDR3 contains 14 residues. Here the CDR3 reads CASTPGLSGNTIYF. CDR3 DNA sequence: TGTGCCAGCACTCCGGGACTCTCTGGAAACACCATATATTTT.

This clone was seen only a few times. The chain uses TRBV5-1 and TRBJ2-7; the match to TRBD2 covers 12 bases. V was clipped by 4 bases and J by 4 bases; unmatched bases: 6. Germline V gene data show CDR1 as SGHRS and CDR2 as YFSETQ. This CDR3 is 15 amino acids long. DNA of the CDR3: TGCGCCAGCAGCCCCTCGACTAGCGGGAGTTACGAGCAGTACTTC. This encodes CASSPSTSGSYEQYF.

The CDR3 sequence is CASSKGFNEKLFF. The CDR3, as DNA: TGTGCCAGCAGTAAGGGGTTTAATGAAAAACTGTTTTTT. The chain combines TRBV28 with TRBJ1-4, with D perhaps TRBD1 (5 bases). In germline, CDR1 is MDHEN, CDR2 SYDVKM. Trimming left V 5 bases short and J 4 bases short, with 8 bases between. The CDR3 has 13 residues.

CDR3 in DNA: TGCGCCAGCAGCTTGGAAGGACGGGGGAGCGAGCAGTACTTC. It codes for CASSLEGRGSEQYF. The rearrangement uses TRBV5-1 and TRBJ2-7; D might be TRBD2 (6 bases). CDR1 is SGHRS, CDR2 YFSETQ, per germline. CDR3 size: 14 residues. The V and J ends lost 0 bases and 6 bases respectively, with 13 bases between them.

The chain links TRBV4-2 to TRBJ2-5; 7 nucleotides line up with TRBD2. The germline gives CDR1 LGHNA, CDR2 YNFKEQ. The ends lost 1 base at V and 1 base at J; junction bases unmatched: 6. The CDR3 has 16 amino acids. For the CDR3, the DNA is TGTGCCAGCAGCCAAGGGTCCCAGCGGGGCCAAGAGACCCAGTACTTC. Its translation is CASSQGSQRGQETQYF.

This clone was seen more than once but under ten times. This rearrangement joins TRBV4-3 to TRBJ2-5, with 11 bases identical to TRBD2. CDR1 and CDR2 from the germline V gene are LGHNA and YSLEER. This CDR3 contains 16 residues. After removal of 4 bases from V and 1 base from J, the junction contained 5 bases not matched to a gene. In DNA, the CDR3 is TGCGCCAGCAGCCTATCCGGGACTAGCGGCCAAGAGACCCAGTACTTC. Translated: CASSLSGTSGQETQYF.

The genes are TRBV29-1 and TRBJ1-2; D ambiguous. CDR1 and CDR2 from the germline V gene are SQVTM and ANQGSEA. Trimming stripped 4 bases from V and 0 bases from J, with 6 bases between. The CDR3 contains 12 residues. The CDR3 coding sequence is TGCAGCGTTGGAGGGTCTAACTATGGCTACACCTTC. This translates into CSVGGSNYGYTF.